What follows are 21 T cell receptor beta chains derived from one specimen sequenced in a study of identical twins. In TCRdb, the 5' RACE reads were re-called with MiXCR into one record per CDR3 protein. The sample includes around 690,000 distinct CDR3 sequences, 20% to 25% of them seen just once. Separately, the same data were catalogued under a study of T cells expressing NK-cell markers.

What was sequenced was PBMCs. These receptor sequences come from a woman aged 18-29 years in good health.

The V call is TRBV27, the J call TRBJ2-7; 11 nucleotides align to TRBD2. The junction had 9 bases not matched to a gene; V was cut back by 8 bases and J by 6 bases. Germline loops: CDR1 MNHEY, CDR2 SMNVEV (reference sequence). The CDR3 has 14 amino acids. Written as DNA, the CDR3 is TGTGCCAGCGGTATAGCGGGAGGGCCGGGCGAGCAGTACTTC. Translated, it gives CASGIAGGPGEQYF.

The genes are TRBV12-3 or TRBV12-4 and TRBJ1-1; the match to TRBD1 covers 8 bases. This CDR3 spans 15 amino acids. The V segment lost 5 bases and the J segment 4 bases; nucleotides outside the gene matches: 9. CDR3 amino acids: CASSPATGASTEAFF. Here the CDR3 DNA reads TGTGCCAGCAGTCCGGCGACAGGGGCGAGCACTGAAGCTTTCTTT.

This chain connects TRBV3-1 to TRBJ2-2, with D perhaps TRBD1 or TRBD2 (5 bases each). CDR1 LGHDT and CDR2 YNNKEL come from the germline V gene (reference sequence). V lost 8 bases to trimming and J lost 4 bases, with 23 bases between them. The CDR3 has 17 amino acids. The CDR3: CASLGTTKIMGTGELFF. The CDR3 nucleotides are TGTGCCAGCTTGGGGACCACAAAAATAATGGGCACCGGGGAGCTGTTTTTT.

This clonotype was seen a few times. The V and J genes are TRBV29-1 and TRBJ2-1, with a tentative D call TRBD1 (7 bases). There are 15 residues in the CDR3. Looked up from germline, CDR1 is SQVTM and CDR2 is ANQGSEA. Deletions cut 0 bases from V and 6 bases from J, with 15 bases between. The CDR3 is CSVEDWRGRPNEQFF. The CDR3 nucleotides read TGCAGCGTTGAAGATTGGAGGGGGCGCCCCAATGAGCAGTTCTTC.

J is TRBJ1-1 and V is TRBV20-1, with TRBD1 matching 12 bases. Germline V CDR1 and CDR2: DFQATT, SNEGSKA (reference sequence). Trimming at V came to 5 bases and at J to 9 bases, leaving 1 base not matched to a gene. CDR3 size: 11 residues. CDR3 nucleotides: TGCAGTGCTCGGGACAGGGGGCAAGCTTTCTTT. Protein: CSARDRGQAFF.

The V gene is TRBV7-2, the J gene TRBJ2-1, with 7 bases identical to TRBD1. The CDR3 has 15 amino acids. The germline gives CDR1 SGHTA, CDR2 FQGNSA. V shed 6 bases, J shed 2 bases, and the junction held 7 bases outside the gene matches. The CDR3 region has the DNA TGTGCCAGCAGTCCTGACAGGGAAGCCTACAATGAGCAGTTCTTC. Translation gives CASSPDREAYNEQFF. The entire variable domain, with the rest obtained from reference TRBV7-2 and TRBJ2-1, is as follows: GAGVSQSPSNKVTEKGKDVELRCDPISGHTALYWYRQSLGQGLEFLIYFQGNSAPDKSGLPSDRFSAERTGGSVSTLTIQRTQQEDSAVYLCASSPDREAYNEQFFGPGTRLTVL.

The chain links TRBV9 to TRBJ1-4; possible D gene TRBD1, 5 bases. The germline gives CDR1 SGDLS, CDR2 YYNGEE. V was pared by 3 bases and J by 7 bases, with 16 bases between. This CDR3 contains 15 residues. The CDR3 loop reads CASSAAGGRGEKLFF. CDR3 DNA: TGTGCCAGCAGCGCAGCGGGGGGACGTGGTGAAAAACTGTTTTTT. Full variable domain (outside the CDR3, taken from reference TRBV9 and TRBJ1-4): DSGVTQTPKHLITATGQRVTLRCSPRSGDLSVYWYQQSLDQGLQFLIQYYNGEERAKGNILERFSAQQFPDLHSELNLSSLELGDSALYFCASSAAGGRGEKLFFGSGTQLSVL.

The V gene is TRBV24-1, the J gene TRBJ2-7; D perhaps matches TRBD2 (6 bases). CDR3 length: 13 amino acids. Trimming cost V 4 bases and J 6 bases, with 12 bases left between them. Germline-derived CDR1 and CDR2 are KGHDR and SFDVKD. This CDR3 reads CATSDPREAEQYF. For the CDR3, the DNA is TGTGCCACCAGTGACCCCAGGGAGGCCGAGCAGTACTTC.

The table lists this clonotype with a count of one. V and J are TRBV5-1 and TRBJ1-2; D unclear. The V end was cut by 0 bases, the J end by 7 bases, with 16 bases between. The CDR3 extends over 15 amino acids. The V gene's germline CDR1 is SGHRS and CDR2 YFSETQ. The CDR3 spells CASSLDRGMITGYTF. Here the CDR3 DNA reads TGCGCCAGCAGCTTGGACCGAGGGATGATCACTGGCTACACCTTC.

This clonotype came up a few times. The chain couples TRBV6-5 to TRBJ1-1, with D unresolved. The CDR3 has 14 residues. Trimming pared 4 bases from V and 1 base from J, leaving 10 bases between. CDR1 and CDR2 (germline): MNHEY, SVGAGI. The CDR3 region has the DNA TGTGCCAGCAGTTTCCTCGTGGGGAACACTGAAGCTTTCTTT. Translation: CASSFLVGNTEAFF.

CDR3 nucleotide sequence: TGTGCCAGCAGCCAAGATAGCCTAGCGGGTCTGGAGGATACGCAGTATTTT. As protein: CASSQDSLAGLEDTQYF. The chain couples TRBV3-1 to TRBJ2-3; 8 nucleotides line up with TRBD2. This CDR3 has 17 residues. V lost 0 bases to trimming and J lost 6 bases; unmatched junction nucleotides: 11. Germline values: CDR1 LGHDT, CDR2 YNNKEL (reference sequence).

This clonotype turned up a few times. V usage is TRBV9 and J usage is TRBJ2-1; a possible D gene is TRBD2 (5 bases). Deletions cut 0 bases from V and 8 bases from J, with 12 bases between. The CDR3 extends over 14 amino acids. Germline V CDR1 and CDR2: SGDLS, YYNGEE. The CDR3 reads CASSVGRLYDEQFF. The CDR3, as DNA: TGTGCCAGCAGCGTAGGGCGACTATATGATGAGCAGTTCTTC. Together with reference TRBV9 and TRBJ2-1, the CDR3 gives the full variable domain: DSGVTQTPKHLITATGQRVTLRCSPRSGDLSVYWYQQSLDQGLQFLIQYYNGEERAKGNILERFSAQQFPDLHSELNLSSLELGDSALYFCASSVGRLYDEQFFGPGTRLTVL.

This clonotype was recorded a few times. The J gene is TRBJ2-5, the V gene TRBV7-2; 8 bases align to TRBD2. Germline loops: CDR1 SGHTA, CDR2 FQGNSA. After removal of 5 bases from V and 4 bases from J, the junction contained 6 bases not matched to a gene. There are 14 residues in the CDR3. CDR3 loop: CASSTRGLAETQYF. The CDR3 nucleotides are TGTGCCAGCAGCACGCGTGGACTAGCAGAGACCCAGTACTTC.

The chain is built from TRBV20-1 and TRBJ2-7; D gene ambiguous. This CDR3 is built from 15 residues. Trimming took off 1 base at V and 4 bases at J, with 17 bases between the two ends. The germline CDR1 and CDR2 sequences are DFQATT and SNEGSKA (reference sequence). CDR3 nucleotides: TGCAGTGCTAGAGGGTTGGCCCGATCTCCGTACGAGCAGTACTTC. Its protein is CSARGLARSPYEQYF.

The CDR3 nucleotides are TGTGCCAGCAGCCCCGAACTAGCGGGAGACAATGAGCAGTTCTTC. It translates to CASSPELAGDNEQFF. This chain uses TRBV4-2 with TRBJ2-1; 11 nucleotides line up with TRBD2. With 4 bases clipped from V and 5 bases from J, the junction kept 4 bases outside the gene matches. The germline gives CDR1 LGHNA, CDR2 YNFKEQ. This CDR3 comprises 15 residues.

This clonotype was detected ten times or more. V and J are TRBV20-1 and TRBJ2-7; no firm D call. The germline V gene encodes CDR1 DFQATT and CDR2 SNEGSKA (reference sequence). V was clipped by 3 bases and J by 2 bases, with 11 bases between them. The CDR3 covers 13 residues. The CDR3 DNA reads as TGCAGTGCTAGTGCGCAGTCAACCTACGAGCAGTACTTC. Translation: CSASAQSTYEQYF.

The V and J genes are TRBV12-3 or TRBV12-4 and TRBJ1-2; possible D gene TRBD1, 6 bases. The CDR3 is made up of 13 amino acids. With 2 bases removed from V and 5 bases from J, the gap between germline ends came to 9 bases. CDR3 in amino acids: CASSLRDTYGYTF. The CDR3 coding sequence is TGTGCCAGCAGTTTACGGGACACGTATGGCTACACCTTC.

This clonotype was seen a few times. The V call is TRBV21-1, the J call TRBJ2-7; TRBD2 is taken as the D call from the table, unchecked against the DNA. TRBV21-1 is a listed pseudogene. The CDR3 sequence is 16 residues long. The DNA of the CDR3 is TGTGCCAGCTTCAAAGAGGGGAGGGGACCCACGTACGAGCAGTACTTC. It yields the protein CASFKEGRGPTYEQYF.

This clonotype was detected many times. This chain links TRBV29-1 with TRBJ1-4; D is possibly TRBD1 (6 bases). Germline V gene lookup returns CDR1 SQVTM and CDR2 ANQGSEA. Trimming removed 3 bases at V and 7 bases at J, with 15 bases between. The CDR3 spans 14 residues. This CDR3 reads CSVDPQGRGEKLFF. DNA for the CDR3: TGCAGCGTTGACCCGCAGGGGAGAGGTGAAAAACTGTTTTTT.

This clonotype was detected a few times. The CDR3 reads CSVVTGLTTNEKLFF. The DNA of the CDR3 is TGCAGCGTTGTAACAGGGTTAACGACTAATGAAAAACTGTTTTTT. V usage is TRBV29-1 and J usage is TRBJ1-4; maybe TRBD1 (6 bases). V lost 4 bases to trimming and J lost 2 bases, with 14 bases between them. The CDR3 extends over 15 amino acids. Germline V gene sequence: CDR1 SQVTM, CDR2 ANQGSEA.

The chain joins TRBV7-9 to TRBJ2-1; TRBD2 agrees at 9 bases. Germline CDR1 SEHNR, CDR2 FQNEAQ (reference sequence). The CDR3 length is 17 residues. The V and J ends lost 5 bases and 8 bases, in that order; junction bases with no gene match: 16. For the CDR3, the DNA is TGTGCCAGCAGCCAGGGGGTAGCGGGGGCCGGATCGGATGAGCAGTTCTTC. As protein: CASSQGVAGAGSDEQFF.